The T cell receptor (beta chain) under discussion was sequenced for a study of cytomegalovirus exposure and HLA in healthy donors. Whole-study findings and limits: Later analysis found that TCR beta chains associated with HLA were more clonally expanded than other, equally common chains. The study recorded more than 150 TCR beta chains that were cytomegalovirus-associated. In a later analysis, an Asian-associated ancestry cluster reportedly showed fewer N-insertions than the approximately 610-donor mean.

A note on this clone: Its antigen is still unknown.

This CDR3 region has 14 residues. The J segment lost 4 bases and the V segment lost 6 bases, leaving 4 bases of the junction unmatched. Germline CDR1 reads LNHDA; CDR2 reads SQIVND (reference sequence). In the PCR, 60 Vbeta and 13 Jbeta primers were used. Under the authors' procedure: Tens of millions of unique TCR beta chains, 9 million to 12 million shared, were counted in a later analysis. The protocol was immunoSEQ multiplex PCR, while the TCRdb copy is restricted to in-frame clones and leaves out a portion. The DNA was the basis for D and trimming; V, J and clone size are from that table. The table lists some 200,000 clones, roughly 88% of them singletons.

V is TRBV19 and J is TRBJ2-2, with 8 bases fitting TRBD1. This receptor was taken from a boy younger than 10 in good health and CMV-seronegative. The sequenced sample consisted of PBMCs. The CDR3: CASRDRAGTGELFF. CDR3 coding DNA: TGTGCCAGTAGGGACAGGGCGGGCACCGGGGAGCTGTTTTTT.